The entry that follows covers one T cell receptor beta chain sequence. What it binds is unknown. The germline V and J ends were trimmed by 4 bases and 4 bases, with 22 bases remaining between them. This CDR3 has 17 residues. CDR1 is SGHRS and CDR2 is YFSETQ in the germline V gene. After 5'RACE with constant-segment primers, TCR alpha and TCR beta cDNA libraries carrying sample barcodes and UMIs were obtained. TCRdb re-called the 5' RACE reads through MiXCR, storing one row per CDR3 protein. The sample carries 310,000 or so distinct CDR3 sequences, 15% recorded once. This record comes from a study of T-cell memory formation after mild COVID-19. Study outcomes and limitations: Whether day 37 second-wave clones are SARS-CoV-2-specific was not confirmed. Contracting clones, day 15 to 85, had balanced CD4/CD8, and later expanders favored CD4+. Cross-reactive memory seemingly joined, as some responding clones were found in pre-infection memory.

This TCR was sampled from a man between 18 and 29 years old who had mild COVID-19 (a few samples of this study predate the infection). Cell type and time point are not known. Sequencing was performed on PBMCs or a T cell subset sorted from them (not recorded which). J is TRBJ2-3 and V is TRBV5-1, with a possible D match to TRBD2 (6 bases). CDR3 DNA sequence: TGCGCCAGCAGCGCGGGGCTTTTTAGGAACGGGGCAGATACGCAGTATTTT. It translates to CASSAGLFRNGADTQYF.